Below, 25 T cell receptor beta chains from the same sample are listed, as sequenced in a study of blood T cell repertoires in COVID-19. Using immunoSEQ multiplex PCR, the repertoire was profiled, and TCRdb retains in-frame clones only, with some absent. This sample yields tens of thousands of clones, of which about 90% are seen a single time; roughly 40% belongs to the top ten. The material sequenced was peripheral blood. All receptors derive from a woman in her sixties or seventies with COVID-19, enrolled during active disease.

CDR3: CATSTRTSGRGNNEQFF. The CDR3 nucleotides are TGTGCCACCAGCACCCGGACTAGCGGGAGGGGGAACAATGAGCAGTTCTTC. The chain is built from TRBV15 and TRBJ2-1; 15 positions match TRBD2. Germline V gene data show CDR1 as LNHNV and CDR2 as YYDKDF (reference sequence). The CDR3 consists of 17 residues. Trimming removed 4 bases from V and 5 bases from J; junction bases left unmatched: 6.

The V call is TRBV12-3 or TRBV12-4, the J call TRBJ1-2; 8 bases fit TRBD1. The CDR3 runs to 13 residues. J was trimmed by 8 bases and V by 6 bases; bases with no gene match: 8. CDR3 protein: CASRRDRGSGYTF. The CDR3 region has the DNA TGTGCCAGCAGACGTGACAGGGGCTCCGGCTACACCTTC.

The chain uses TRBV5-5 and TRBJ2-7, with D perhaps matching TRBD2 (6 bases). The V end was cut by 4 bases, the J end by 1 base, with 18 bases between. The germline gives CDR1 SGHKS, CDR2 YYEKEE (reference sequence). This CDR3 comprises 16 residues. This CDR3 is CASSRDGLTSSYEQYF. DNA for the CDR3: TGTGCCAGCAGCCGGGACGGACTAACCTCTTCCTACGAGCAGTACTTC.

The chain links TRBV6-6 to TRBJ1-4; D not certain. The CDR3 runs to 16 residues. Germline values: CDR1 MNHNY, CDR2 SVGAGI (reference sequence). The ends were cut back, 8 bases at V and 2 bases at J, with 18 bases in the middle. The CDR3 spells CASSLVLTGTNEKLFF. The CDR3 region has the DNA TGTGCCAGCTCACTGGTGCTTACGGGTACTAATGAAAAACTGTTTTTT.

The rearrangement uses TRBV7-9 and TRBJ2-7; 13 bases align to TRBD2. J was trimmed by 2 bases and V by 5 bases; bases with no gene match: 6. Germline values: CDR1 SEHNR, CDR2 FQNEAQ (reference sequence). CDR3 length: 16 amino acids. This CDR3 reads CASSLPGTSGTYEQYF. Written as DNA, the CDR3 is TGTGCCAGCAGCCTGCCAGGGACTAGCGGGACCTACGAGCAGTACTTC.

CDR3 sequence (DNA): TGTGCCAGCAGTCTCAGGGGGCGCGGGAATTCACCCCTCCACTTT. It is translated as CASSLRGRGNSPLHF. The rearrangement links TRBV6-5 to TRBJ1-6, with TRBD1 matching over 8 bases. After removal of 5 bases from V and 7 bases from J, the junction contained 7 bases not matched to a gene. The CDR3 spans 15 residues. Germline V lookup: CDR1 MNHEY, CDR2 SVGAGI.

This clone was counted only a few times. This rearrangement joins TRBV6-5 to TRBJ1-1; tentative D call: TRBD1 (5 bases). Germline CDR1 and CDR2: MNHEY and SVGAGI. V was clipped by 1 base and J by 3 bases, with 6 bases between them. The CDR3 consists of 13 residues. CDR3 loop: CASSYFRDTEAFF. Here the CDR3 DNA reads TGTGCCAGCAGTTACTTCAGGGACACTGAAGCTTTCTTT.

The CDR3 nucleotides read TGTGCCAGCAGCCGACCAGGGGTTGTGGAGACCCAGTACTTC. As protein: CASSRPGVVETQYF. The rearrangement links TRBV11-2 to TRBJ2-5; tentatively, D is TRBD1 (6 bases). Germline V gene data show CDR1 as SGHAT and CDR2 as FQNNGV. CDR3 length equals 14 residues. V lost 5 bases and J 5 bases, leaving 15 bases between the germline ends.

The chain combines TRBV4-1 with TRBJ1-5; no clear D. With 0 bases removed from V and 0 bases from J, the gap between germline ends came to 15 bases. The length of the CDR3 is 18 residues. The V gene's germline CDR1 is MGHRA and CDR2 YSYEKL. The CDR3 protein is CASSQDEPGIYSNQPQHF. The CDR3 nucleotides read TGCGCCAGCAGCCAAGATGAACCGGGAATTTATAGCAATCAGCCCCAGCATTTT.

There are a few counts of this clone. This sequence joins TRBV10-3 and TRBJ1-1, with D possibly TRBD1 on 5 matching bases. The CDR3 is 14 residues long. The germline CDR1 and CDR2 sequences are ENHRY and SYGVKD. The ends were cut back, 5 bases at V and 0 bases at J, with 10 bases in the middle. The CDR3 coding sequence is TGTGCCATCAGTCCCAGGGAAGTGAACACTGAAGCTTTCTTT. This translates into CAISPREVNTEAFF.

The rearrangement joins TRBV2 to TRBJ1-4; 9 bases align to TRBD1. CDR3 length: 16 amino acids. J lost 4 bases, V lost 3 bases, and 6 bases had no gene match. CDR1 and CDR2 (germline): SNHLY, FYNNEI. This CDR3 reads CASSDRDRESNEKLFF. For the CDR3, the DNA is TGTGCCAGCAGTGATCGGGACAGGGAGAGTAATGAAAAACTGTTTTTT.

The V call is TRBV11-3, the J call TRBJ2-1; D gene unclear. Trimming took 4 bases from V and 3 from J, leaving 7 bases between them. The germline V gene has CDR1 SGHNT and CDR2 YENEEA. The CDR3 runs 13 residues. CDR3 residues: CASSSRSYNEQFF. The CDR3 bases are TGTGCCAGCAGCTCCCGCAGCTACAATGAGCAGTTCTTC.

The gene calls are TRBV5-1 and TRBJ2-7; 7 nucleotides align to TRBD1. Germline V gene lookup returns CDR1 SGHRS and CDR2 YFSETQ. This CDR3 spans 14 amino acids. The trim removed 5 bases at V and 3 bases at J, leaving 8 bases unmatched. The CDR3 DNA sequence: TGCGCCAGCAGGCCCGGACAGGACAACTACGAGCAGTACTTC. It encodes CASRPGQDNYEQYF. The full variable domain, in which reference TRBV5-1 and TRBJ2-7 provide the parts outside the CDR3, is KAGVTQTPRYLIKTRGQQVTLSCSPISGHRSVSWYQQTPGQGLQFLFEYFSETQRNKGNFPGRFSGRQFSNSRSEMNVSTLELGDSALYLCASRPGQDNYEQYFGPGTRLTVT.

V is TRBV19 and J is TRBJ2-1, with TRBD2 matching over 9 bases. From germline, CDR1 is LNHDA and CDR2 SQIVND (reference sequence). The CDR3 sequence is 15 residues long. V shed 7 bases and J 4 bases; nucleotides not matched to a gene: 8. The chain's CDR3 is CASTPGLAGYNEQFF. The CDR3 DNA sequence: TGTGCCAGTACCCCAGGGCTAGCGGGATACAATGAGCAGTTCTTC.

CDR3 DNA sequence: TGTGCCAGCAGCTCTGTACTCTCTGGAAACACCATATATTTT. Its protein product is CASSSVLSGNTIYF. V gene TRBV6-5 combines with J gene TRBJ1-3; D unclear. Germline V CDR1 and CDR2: MNHEY, SVGAGI. The V end was cut by 6 bases, the J end by 0 bases, with 9 bases between. The CDR3 spans 14 residues.

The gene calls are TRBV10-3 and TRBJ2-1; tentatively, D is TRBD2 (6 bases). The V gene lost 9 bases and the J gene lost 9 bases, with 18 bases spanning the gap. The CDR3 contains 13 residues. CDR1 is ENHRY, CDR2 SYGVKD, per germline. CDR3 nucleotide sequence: TGTGCCATTACGGGACTCCTAATGGGTGAGCAGTTCTTC. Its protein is CAITGLLMGEQFF.

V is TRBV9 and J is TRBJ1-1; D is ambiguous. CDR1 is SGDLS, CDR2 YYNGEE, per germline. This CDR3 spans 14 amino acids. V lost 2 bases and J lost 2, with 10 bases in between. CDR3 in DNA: TGTGCCAGCAGCGTTTCCGGAGGTAACACTGAAGCTTTCTTT. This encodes CASSVSGGNTEAFF.

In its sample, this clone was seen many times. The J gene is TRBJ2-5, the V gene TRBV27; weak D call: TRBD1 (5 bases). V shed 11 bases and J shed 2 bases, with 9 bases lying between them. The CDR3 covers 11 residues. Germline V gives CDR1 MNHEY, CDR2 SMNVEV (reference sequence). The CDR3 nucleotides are TGTGCCCATAAGGGGCAAGAGACCCAGTACTTC. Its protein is CAHKGQETQYF.

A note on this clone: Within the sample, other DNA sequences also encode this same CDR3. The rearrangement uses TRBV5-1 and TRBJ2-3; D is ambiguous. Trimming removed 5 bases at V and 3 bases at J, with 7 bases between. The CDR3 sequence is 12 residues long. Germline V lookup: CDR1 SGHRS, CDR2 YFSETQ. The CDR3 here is CASSSGTDTQYF. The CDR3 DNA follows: TGCGCCAGCAGTTCCGGGACAGATACGCAGTATTTT.

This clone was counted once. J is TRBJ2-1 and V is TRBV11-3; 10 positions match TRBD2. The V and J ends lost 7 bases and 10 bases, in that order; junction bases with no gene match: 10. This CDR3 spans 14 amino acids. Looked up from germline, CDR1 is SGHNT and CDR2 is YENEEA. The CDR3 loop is CASNRPTTSGEQFF. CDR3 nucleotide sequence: TGTGCCAGCAACCGCCCCACGACTAGCGGGGAGCAGTTCTTC. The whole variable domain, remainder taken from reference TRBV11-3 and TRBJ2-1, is EAGVVQSPRYKIIEKKQPVAFWCNPISGHNTLYWYLQNLGQGPELLIRYENEEAVDDSQLPKDRFSAERLKGVDSTLKIQPAELGDSAVYLCASNRPTTSGEQFFGPGTRLTVL.

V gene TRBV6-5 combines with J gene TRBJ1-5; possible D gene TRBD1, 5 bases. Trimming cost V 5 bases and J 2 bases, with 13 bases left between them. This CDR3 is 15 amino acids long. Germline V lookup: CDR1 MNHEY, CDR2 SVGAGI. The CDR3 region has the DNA TGTGCCAGCAGTCTCCAGCCACAGGGCAATCAGCCCCAGCATTTT. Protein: CASSLQPQGNQPQHF.

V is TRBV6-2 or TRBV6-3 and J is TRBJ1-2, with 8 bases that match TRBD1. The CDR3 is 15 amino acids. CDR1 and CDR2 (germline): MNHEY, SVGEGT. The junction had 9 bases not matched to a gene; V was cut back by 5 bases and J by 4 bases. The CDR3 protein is CASSEDRVKSYGYTF. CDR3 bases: TGTGCCAGCAGTGAGGACAGGGTAAAGAGCTATGGCTACACCTTC.

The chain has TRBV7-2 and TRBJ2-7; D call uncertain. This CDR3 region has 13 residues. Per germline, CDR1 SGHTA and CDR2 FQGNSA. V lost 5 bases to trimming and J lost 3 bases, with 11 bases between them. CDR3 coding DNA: TGTGCCAGCAGCGAGAACCCCAACTACGAGCAGTACTTC. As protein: CASSENPNYEQYF.

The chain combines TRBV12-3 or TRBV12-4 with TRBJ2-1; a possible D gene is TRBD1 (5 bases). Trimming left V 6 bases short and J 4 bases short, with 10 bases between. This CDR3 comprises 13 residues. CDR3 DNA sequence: TGTGCCAGCAGCAGGGTTTCATACAATGAGCAGTTCTTC. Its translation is CASSRVSYNEQFF.

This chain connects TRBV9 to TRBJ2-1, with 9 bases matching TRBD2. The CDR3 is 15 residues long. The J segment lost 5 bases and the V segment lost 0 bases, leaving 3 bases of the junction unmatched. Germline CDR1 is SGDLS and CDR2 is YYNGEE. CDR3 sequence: CASSVVSSGDNEQFF. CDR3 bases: TGTGCCAGCAGCGTAGTGTCTAGCGGGGACAATGAGCAGTTCTTC.